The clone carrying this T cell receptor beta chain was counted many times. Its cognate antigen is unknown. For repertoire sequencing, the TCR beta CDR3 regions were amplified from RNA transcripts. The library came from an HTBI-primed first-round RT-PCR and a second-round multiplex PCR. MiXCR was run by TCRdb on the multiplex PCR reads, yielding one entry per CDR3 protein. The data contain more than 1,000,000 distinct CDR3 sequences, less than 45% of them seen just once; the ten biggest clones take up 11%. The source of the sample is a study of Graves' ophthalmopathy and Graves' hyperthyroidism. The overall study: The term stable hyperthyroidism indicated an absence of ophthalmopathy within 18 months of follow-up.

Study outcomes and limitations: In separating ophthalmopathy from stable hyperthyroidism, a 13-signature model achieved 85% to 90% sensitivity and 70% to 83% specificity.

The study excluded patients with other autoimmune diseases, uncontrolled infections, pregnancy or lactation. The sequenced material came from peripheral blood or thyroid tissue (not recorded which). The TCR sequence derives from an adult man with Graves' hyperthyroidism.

The DNA for the CDR3 is TGTGCCAGCAGAATGACAGGGGTTTACGACGAGCAGTACTTC. Protein sequence: CASRMTGVYDEQYF. The chain recombines TRBV25-1 with TRBJ2-7, with 8 bases that match TRBD1. CDR3 length: 14 residues. Per the germline V gene, CDR1 is MGHDK and CDR2 is SYGVNS. The junction had 9 bases not matched to a gene; V was cut back by 6 bases and J by 5 bases.